The 23 T cell receptor beta chains below come from one sample, sequenced in a study of blood T cell repertoires in COVID-19. The data were produced by immunoSEQ multiplex PCR, yet TCRdb's version contains in-frame clones alone and is incomplete. The table includes approximately 150,000 clones, around 82% detected once. Sequenced material: peripheral blood. The receptor set was obtained from a woman in her seventies who had recovered from COVID-19.

This clone was observed a handful of times. This sequence joins TRBV11-3 and TRBJ1-6; D gene uncertain. This CDR3 region has 14 residues. Trimming left V 2 bases short and J 7 bases short, with 9 bases between. Germline loops: CDR1 SGHNT, CDR2 YENEEA. The CDR3 protein is CASSLSGLNSPLHF. The CDR3 nucleotides read TGTGCCAGCAGCTTAAGCGGTCTAAATTCACCCCTCCACTTT.

CDR3 nucleotide sequence: TGTGCCAGCACCTTACCCGGGGGCTCCTACAATGAGCAGTTCTTC. It codes for CASTLPGGSYNEQFF. The chain uses TRBV28 and TRBJ2-1; D may be TRBD2 (6 bases). This CDR3 has 15 residues. In germline, CDR1 is MDHEN, CDR2 SYDVKM. V lost 7 bases and J 0 bases, leaving 13 bases between the germline ends. Using reference TRBV28 and TRBJ2-1 for the parts outside the CDR3, the full variable domain is DVKVTQSSRYLVKRTGEKVFLECVQDMDHENMFWYRQDPGLGLRLIYFSYDVKMKEKGDIPEGYSVSREKKERFSLILESASTNQTSMYLCASTLPGGSYNEQFFGPGTRLTVL.

The chain carries TRBV29-1 and TRBJ1-4; no clear D. V lost 4 bases and J 8 bases, leaving 14 bases between the germline ends. This CDR3 is 13 amino acids long. The germline V gene has CDR1 SQVTM and CDR2 ANQGSEA. The CDR3: CSVVEGGGEKLFF. The CDR3 DNA sequence: TGCAGCGTTGTGGAGGGTGGCGGGGAAAAACTGTTTTTT.

The chain links TRBV3-1 (or the pseudogene TRBV3-2) to TRBJ2-5, with D possibly TRBD2 on 5 matching bases. The germline CDR1 and CDR2 sequences are LGHDT and YNNKEL (reference sequence). The V and J ends lost 5 bases and 5 bases respectively, with 15 bases between them. The CDR3 sequence is 14 residues long. This CDR3 reads CASSRRPPGETQYF. For the CDR3, the DNA is TGTGCCAGCAGCAGAAGGCCCCCGGGGGAGACCCAGTACTTC.

The genes are TRBV9 and TRBJ1-2; no clear D. The CDR3 spans 11 residues. Germline CDR1 SGDLS, CDR2 YYNGEE. V gave up 4 bases and J gave up 6 bases, with 7 bases separating them. CDR3: CASSPSNGYTF. As DNA, the CDR3 is TGTGCCAGCAGCCCGAGCAATGGCTACACCTTC.

This clone was found once. This chain connects TRBV6-6 to TRBJ2-2, with TRBD2 matching over 8 bases. The CDR3 length is 14 residues. Looked up from germline, CDR1 is MNHNY and CDR2 is SVGAGI (reference sequence). With 11 bases clipped from V and 7 bases from J, the junction kept 12 bases outside the gene matches. This chain's CDR3 is CASREGLRVGELFF. For the CDR3, the DNA is TGTGCCTCCCGGGAGGGACTAAGGGTCGGGGAGCTGTTTTTT.

This clone was counted between two and nine times. The chain links TRBV6-5 to TRBJ1-5, with D possibly being TRBD1 (5 bases). The V gene's germline CDR1 is MNHEY and CDR2 SVGAGI. The CDR3 runs 13 residues. Trimming left V 6 bases short and J 6 bases short, with 12 bases between. CDR3 in amino acids: CASRGAGGQPQHF. The CDR3 DNA reads TGTGCCAGCAGAGGGGCGGGGGGTCAGCCCCAGCATTTT.

The rearrangement joins TRBV18 to TRBJ2-7, with TRBD1 matching over 9 bases. The germline V gene encodes CDR1 KGHSH and CDR2 LQKENI. This CDR3 spans 16 amino acids. V gave up 6 bases and J gave up 3 bases; unmatched junction bases: 12. CDR3 sequence (DNA): TGTGCCAGCTCTCCCCCCGAACCGGGACAGGGCTACGAGCAGTACTTC. This encodes CASSPPEPGQGYEQYF.

The gene calls are TRBV10-2 and TRBJ1-2; 9 nucleotides agree with TRBD1. CDR1 is WSHSY, CDR2 SAAADI, per germline. V was clipped by 7 bases and J by 3 bases; unmatched bases: 9. This CDR3 has 15 residues. CDR3 coding DNA: TGCGCCAGCACCCCTACAGGGACAGGGCACTATGGCTACACCTTC. Its translation is CASTPTGTGHYGYTF.

The V and J genes are TRBV19 and TRBJ1-3; the D gene is possibly TRBD1 (5 bases). This CDR3 has 18 amino acids. The germline V gene encodes CDR1 LNHDA and CDR2 SQIVND (reference sequence). Trimming stripped 5 bases from V and 0 bases from J, with 20 bases between. The CDR3 bases are TGTGCCAGTAGTCCACAAACAGGTTTTGGACCCTCTGGAAACACCATATATTTT. This codes for CASSPQTGFGPSGNTIYF.

The chain joins TRBV4-2 to TRBJ1-3; D ambiguous. The V gene lost 2 bases and the J gene lost 1 base, with 9 bases spanning the gap. CDR1 and CDR2 from the germline V gene are LGHNA and YNFKEQ. CDR3 length equals 15 residues. Here the CDR3 DNA reads TGTGCCAGCAGCCAAACATCCATATCTGGAAACACCATATATTTT. Its translation: CASSQTSISGNTIYF.

The chain is built from TRBV19 and TRBJ2-2, with a possible D match to TRBD1 (5 bases). This CDR3 is 14 amino acids long. Looked up from germline, CDR1 is LNHDA and CDR2 is SQIVND (reference sequence). Trimming removed 3 bases from V and 5 bases from J, with 10 bases in between. The CDR3 reads CASSMGRDTGELFF. The CDR3 DNA reads TGTGCCAGTAGTATGGGCAGGGATACCGGGGAGCTGTTTTTT. Supplemented by reference TRBV19 and TRBJ2-2, the full variable domain reads DGGITQSPKYLFRKEGQNVTLSCEQNLNHDAMYWYRQDPGQGLRLIYYSQIVNDFQKGDIAEGYSVSREKKESFPLTVTSAQKNPTAFYLCASSMGRDTGELFFGEGSRLTVL.

This clone has a single count. The V gene is TRBV7-2, the J gene TRBJ2-7; D perhaps matches TRBD1 (5 bases). Germline CDR1 is SGHTA and CDR2 is FQGNSA. The CDR3 is made up of 13 amino acids. Trimming removed 1 base at V and 3 bases at J, with 7 bases between. Here the CDR3 reads CASSLGRDYEQYF. CDR3 coding DNA: TGTGCCAGCAGCTTAGGCAGGGACTACGAGCAGTACTTC. The whole variable domain, filled in from reference TRBV7-2 and TRBJ2-7, reads GAGVSQSPSNKVTEKGKDVELRCDPISGHTALYWYRQSLGQGLEFLIYFQGNSAPDKSGLPSDRFSAERTGGSVSTLTIQRTQQEDSAVYLCASSLGRDYEQYFGPGTRLTVT.

The chain joins TRBV4-1 to TRBJ1-5; TRBD1 is a possible D gene (5 bases). This CDR3 contains 17 residues. Germline values: CDR1 MGHRA, CDR2 YSYEKL. V dropped 3 bases and J dropped 2 bases, with 17 bases sitting between them. The CDR3 here is CASSQGGGWQGNQPQHF. In DNA form, the CDR3 reads TGCGCCAGCAGCCAGGGGGGAGGGTGGCAGGGCAATCAGCCCCAGCATTTT.

The chain uses TRBV5-8 and TRBJ2-7; no firm D call. The CDR3 totals 15 residues. Looked up from germline, CDR1 is SGHTS and CDR2 is YDEGEE. The V and J ends lost 0 bases and 0 bases respectively, with 10 bases between them. CDR3 sequence: CASSLAASGSYEQYF. CDR3 sequence (DNA): TGTGCCAGCAGCTTGGCGGCCTCGGGCTCCTACGAGCAGTACTTC.

V gene TRBV28 combines with J gene TRBJ1-3; no clear D. Per germline, CDR1 MDHEN and CDR2 SYDVKM. Trimming took off 6 bases at V and 0 bases at J, with 15 bases between the two ends. The CDR3 extends over 16 amino acids. The CDR3 loop reads CASSRGLLSSGNTIYF. CDR3 bases: TGTGCCAGCAGCCGCGGACTCCTGAGCTCTGGAAACACCATATATTTT.

The chain is built from TRBV18 and TRBJ1-4; D is perhaps TRBD1 (5 bases). The CDR3 contains 16 residues. Germline lookup yields CDR1 KGHSH and CDR2 LQKENI. Trimming took off 5 bases at V and 2 bases at J, with 15 bases between the two ends. The CDR3 DNA is TGTGCCAGCTCAACTTTCGTGGGGGGGACTAATGAAAAACTGTTTTTT. Translation gives CASSTFVGGTNEKLFF.

The chain recombines TRBV5-1 with TRBJ1-5, with D tentatively TRBD1 (5 bases). The CDR3 extends over 15 amino acids. Trimming cost V 5 bases and J 2 bases, with 14 bases left between them. The germline V gene encodes CDR1 SGHRS and CDR2 YFSETQ. Here the CDR3 reads CASSPSGIGNQPQHF. The CDR3 DNA reads as TGCGCCAGCAGTCCCTCAGGGATCGGCAATCAGCCCCAGCATTTT.

The chain links TRBV24-1 to TRBJ2-3; D perhaps matches TRBD2 (6 bases). Germline-derived CDR1 and CDR2 are KGHDR and SFDVKD. The CDR3 is 14 residues long. V was cut by 9 bases and J by 4 bases, with 16 bases left in between. CDR3 in amino acids: CATAGRGDSDTQYF. The CDR3 DNA follows: TGTGCCACCGCGGGGCGCGGGGACTCAGATACGCAGTATTTT.

This chain connects TRBV6-5 to TRBJ2-7; TRBD1 matches 7 bases. The CDR3 consists of 15 residues. Unmatched junction bases numbered 10, after V lost 2 bases and J lost 6 bases. Germline V CDR1 and CDR2: MNHEY, SVGAGI. CDR3 bases: TGTGCCAGCAGTTACCCTTTGAGGGGGCGCGTCGAGCAGTACTTC. It yields the protein CASSYPLRGRVEQYF.

The chain has TRBV5-1 and TRBJ1-2; possible D gene TRBD1, 6 bases. The CDR3 length is 16 residues. The germline CDR1 and CDR2 sequences are SGHRS and YFSETQ. V was shortened by 5 bases and J by 10 bases, with 27 bases between the two germline ends. The CDR3 bases are TGCGCCAGCAGTTCGGGCCCGGAGACAGGAGGTACATCCTACACCTTC. This gives the protein CASSSGPETGGTSYTF. The whole variable domain, remainder taken from reference TRBV5-1 and TRBJ1-2, is KAGVTQTPRYLIKTRGQQVTLSCSPISGHRSVSWYQQTPGQGLQFLFEYFSETQRNKGNFPGRFSGRQFSNSRSEMNVSTLELGDSALYLCASSSGPETGGTSYTFGSGTRLTVV.

The gene calls are TRBV10-3 and TRBJ2-1; 7 nucleotides agree with TRBD2. CDR3 size: 15 residues. Germline V gene data show CDR1 as ENHRY and CDR2 as SYGVKD. V was clipped by 4 bases and J by 9 bases; unmatched bases: 12. In DNA, the CDR3 is TGTGCCATCAGTGGTGGGGGGGTAGCCCCAATTGAGCAGTTCTTC. Its protein is CAISGGGVAPIEQFF.

The chain recombines TRBV5-1 with TRBJ2-7, with D perhaps matching TRBD1 (8 bases). In germline, CDR1 is SGHRS, CDR2 YFSETQ. V gave up 6 bases and J gave up 2 bases, with 12 bases separating them. CDR3 size: 13 residues. This chain's CDR3 is CASKRDRTYEQYF. In DNA, the CDR3 is TGCGCCAGCAAGCGGGACAGGACCTACGAGCAGTACTTC. The whole variable domain, remainder taken from reference TRBV5-1 and TRBJ2-7, is KAGVTQTPRYLIKTRGQQVTLSCSPISGHRSVSWYQQTPGQGLQFLFEYFSETQRNKGNFPGRFSGRQFSNSRSEMNVSTLELGDSALYLCASKRDRTYEQYFGPGTRLTVT.